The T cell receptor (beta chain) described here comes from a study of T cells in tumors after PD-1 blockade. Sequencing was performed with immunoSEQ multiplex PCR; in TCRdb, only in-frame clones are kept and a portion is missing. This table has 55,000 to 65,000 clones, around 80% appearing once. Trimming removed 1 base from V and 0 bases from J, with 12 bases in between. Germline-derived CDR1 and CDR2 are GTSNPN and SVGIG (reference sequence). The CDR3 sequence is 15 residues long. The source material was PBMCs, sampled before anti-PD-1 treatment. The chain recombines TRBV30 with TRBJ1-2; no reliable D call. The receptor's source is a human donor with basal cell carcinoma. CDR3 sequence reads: CAWSDGRRANYGYTF. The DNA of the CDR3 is TGTGCCTGGAGTGATGGGAGACGGGCTAACTATGGCTACACCTTC.